Here is one T cell receptor beta chain with its context. Germline V gene sequence: CDR1 SGHTA, CDR2 FQGNSA. V shed 4 bases and J 1 base; nucleotides not matched to a gene: 3. The CDR3 is 15 residues long. Using immunoSEQ multiplex PCR, the repertoire was profiled, and TCRdb retains in-frame clones only, with some absent. This table has approximately 300,000 clones, around 87% appearing once. These data come from a study of blood T cell repertoires in COVID-19. The overall study: In each case, the material was cDNA or gDNA derived from T cells, B-cell-depleted T cells, or PBMCs.

Sequenced sample: peripheral blood. V usage is TRBV7-2 and J usage is TRBJ1-1; TRBD1 matches 10 bases. The receptor's source is a woman in her fifties or sixties with active or convalescent COVID-19. The CDR3 DNA reads as TGTGCCAGCAGCTCTGGACAGGGGGGGAACACTGAAGCTTTCTTT. As protein: CASSSGQGGNTEAFF.